A selection of T cell receptor beta chains follows, all from one sample in a study of blood T cell repertoires in COVID-19. This table comes from immunoSEQ multiplex PCR, and its TCRdb copy is limited to in-frame clones, with some not included. The table lists nearly 200,000 clones, nearly 90% of them singletons. The sequenced sample was peripheral blood. These receptor sequences come from a woman aged 40-49 years who had recovered from COVID-19. Each CDR3 is given with its conserved first and last residue. The D gene is left open where the match is weak. Expanded clones get a size class; other rows say once, few or many, or leave the size out.

J gene,V gene,D gene,clone size,CDR3 protein,CDR3 DNA
TRBJ1-4,TRBV4-2,TRBD1,NA,CASSQQDRGQEKLFF,TGTGCCAGCAGCCAGCAGGACAGGGGGCAGGAAAAACTGTTTTTT
TRBJ2-6,TRBV6-1,NA,NA,CASSDDRVANVLTF,TGTGCCAGCAGTGATGACAGAGTTGCCAACGTCCTGACTTTC
TRBJ2-1,TRBV7-8,TRBD2,NA,CASSLEPGLATNEQFF,TGTGCCAGCAGCTTAGAACCGGGACTAGCGACAAATGAGCAGTTCTTC
TRBJ2-3,TRBV30,TRBD2,NA,CAWESGLAGGPGPDTQYF,TGTGCCTGGGAGTCGGGACTAGCGGGAGGGCCCGGGCCAGATACGCAGTATTTT
TRBJ2-7,TRBV11-2,NA,NA,CASSSFYEQYF,TGTGCCAGCAGCTCCTTCTACGAGCAGTACTTC
TRBJ2-3,TRBV3-1/TRBV3-2,TRBD2,NA,CASSQPGTSGRATQYF,TGTGCCAGCAGCCAGCCCGGGACTAGCGGGAGGGCGACGCAGTATTTT
TRBJ1-1,TRBV27,TRBD1,NA,CASRHTTGTFEAFF,TGTGCCAGCAGACACACGACAGGGACCTTTGAGGCTTTCTTT
TRBJ2-7,TRBV7-8,NA,few,CASSPPGEQYF,TGTGCCAGCAGCCCCCCCGGGGAGCAGTACTTC
TRBJ2-7,TRBV6-5,TRBD1,once,CASSYSGQGAGYEQYF,TGTGCCAGCAGTTACTCGGGACAGGGGGCAGGCTACGAGCAGTACTTC
TRBJ1-1,TRBV3-1/TRBV3-2,TRBD1,NA,CASSRTTGAEAFF,TGTGCCAGCAGCCGAACGACAGGGGCTGAAGCTTTCTTT
TRBJ1-6,TRBV7-2,TRBD1,NA,CASSLFGQGVNSPLHF,TGTGCCAGCAGCTTATTCGGTCAGGGGGTAAATTCACCCCTCCACTTT
TRBJ2-7,TRBV30,TRBD1,NA,CAWGTGGNYEQYF,TGTGCCTGGGGGACAGGGGGAAACTACGAGCAGTACTTC
TRBJ1-6,TRBV7-3,NA,once,CASSRGDNNSPLHF,TGTGCCAGCAGCCGAGGGGACAATAATTCACCCCTCCACTTT
TRBJ1-5,TRBV19,TRBD1,NA,CASSITGGRGNQPQHF,TGTGCCAGTAGTATAACAGGGGGCCGAGGTAATCAGCCCCAGCATTTT
TRBJ2-5,TRBV6-5,TRBD2,NA,CASIFFRGGRETQYF,TGTGCCAGCATTTTTTTCCGGGGGGGCCGGGAGACCCAGTACTTC
TRBJ2-7,TRBV19,TRBD2,NA,CASSITSALGDEQYF,TGTGCCAGTAGTATTACTAGCGCCCTCGGGGACGAGCAGTACTTC
TRBJ1-1,TRBV5-6,NA,NA,CASSLRPGRNTEAFF,TGTGCCAGCAGCTTGAGGCCAGGGCGGAACACTGAAGCTTTCTTT
TRBJ2-3,TRBV28,NA,NA,CASSLPQDTQYF,TGTGCCAGCAGTTTGCCCCAGGATACGCAGTATTTT
TRBJ1-2,TRBV11-2,NA,NA,CASSLGAGDYGYTF,TGTGCCAGCAGCTTAGGGGCAGGGGACTATGGCTACACCTTC
TRBJ1-2,TRBV15,TRBD1,NA,CATSRDPGTGFNYGYTF,TGTGCCACCAGCAGAGATCCCGGGACAGGGTTTAACTATGGCTACACCTTC
TRBJ2-2,TRBV5-1,TRBD2,NA,CASSPGGITGELFF,TGCGCCAGCAGCCCGGGAGGTATCACCGGGGAGCTGTTTTTT
TRBJ2-1,TRBV7-9,TRBD2,NA,CASSLGLAVIEQFF,TGTGCCAGCAGCCTCGGACTAGCGGTTATTGAGCAGTTCTTC
TRBJ2-1,TRBV25-1,TRBD2,NA,CASSDPRTSRDEQFF,TGTGCCAGCAGTGACCCCCGGACTAGCCGGGATGAGCAGTTCTTC
TRBJ1-6,TRBV30,NA,NA,CAWSDAGAVNSPLHF,TGTGCCTGGAGTGACGCAGGGGCGGTGAATTCACCCCTCCACTTT
TRBJ2-2,TRBV11-3,NA,NA,CASSLAFDDYTGELFF,TGTGCCAGCAGCTTAGCGTTTGATGACTACACCGGGGAGCTGTTTTTT
TRBJ2-7,TRBV4-1,NA,NA,CASSHSLPRGRAAAEQYF,TGCGCCAGCAGCCACTCCCTTCCGAGGGGGAGGGCCGCGGCCGAGCAGTACTTC
TRBJ1-1,TRBV6-2/TRBV6-3,NA,NA,CASSYSGGRNTEAFF,TGTGCCAGCAGTTACTCGGGAGGGCGCAACACTGAAGCTTTCTTT
TRBJ1-3,TRBV4-1,NA,NA,CASSPGDMAGNTIYF,TGCGCCAGCAGCCCGGGGGATATGGCTGGAAACACCATATATTTT
TRBJ1-6,TRBV30,NA,NA,CAWSVNSNSPLHF,TGTGCCTGGAGTGTAAACAGTAATTCACCCCTCCACTTT
TRBJ2-1,TRBV2,NA,NA,CASSEVHPQAEETRQFF,TGTGCCAGCAGTGAAGTCCATCCCCAGGCCGAAGAGACCCGGCAGTTCTTC
TRBJ1-5,TRBV28,NA,NA,CASSLAAGARNQPQHF,TGTGCCAGCAGTTTAGCGGCAGGGGCTCGGAATCAGCCCCAGCATTTT
TRBJ2-5,TRBV7-3,TRBD2,NA,CASSRGGRQETQYF,TGTGCCAGCAGCCGCGGGGGGAGGCAAGAGACCCAGTACTTC
TRBJ1-1,TRBV30,NA,once,CAWSRQENTEAFF,TGTGCCTGGAGTCGGCAGGAGAACACTGAAGCTTTCTTT
TRBJ1-2,TRBV28,TRBD1,NA,CASDSRTYRGIYGYTF,TGTGCCAGCGATTCACGAACATACAGGGGGATCTATGGCTACACCTTC
TRBJ2-1,TRBV7-2,TRBD2,NA,CASSSAGTSGSGEQFF,TGTGCCAGCAGCTCGGCCGGGACTAGCGGGAGCGGTGAGCAGTTCTTC
TRBJ2-7,TRBV5-5,NA,NA,CASSSPPSVDYEQYF,TGTGCCAGCAGCTCCCCCCCTAGCGTGGACTACGAGCAGTACTTC